This T cell receptor (beta chain) emerged from a study of blood T cell repertoires in COVID-19. Study-wide context: Samples representing acute and convalescent COVID-19 were sourced from the United States, Italy and Spain. Sources were T cells, B-cell-depleted T cells, or PBMCs; the material itself was cDNA or gDNA.

The germline V gene has CDR1 SGHTA and CDR2 FQGNSA. V trimming: 6 bases; J trimming: 6 bases; junction bases outside the gene matches: 6. CDR3 size: 13 residues. Original methodology: Reference gene primer amplification gave estimated nucleated cell counts. Only in-frame clones appear in the TCRdb table, and some are missing; sequencing was by immunoSEQ multiplex PCR. The V and J calls and clone size were taken over from that table, and D and trimming were inferred from the DNA. In the table there are 90,000 to 100,000 clones, 65% to 90% of which are singletons. The chain joins TRBV7-2 to TRBJ2-3; 7 nucleotides match TRBD2. This TCR derives from a man in his 60s with acute or convalescent COVID-19. The sequencing sample was made of peripheral blood. The CDR3 spells CASRTDGGDTQYF. The CDR3 DNA sequence: TGTGCCAGCAGGACCGACGGGGGGGATACGCAGTATTTT.